A selection of T cell receptor beta chains follows, all from one sample in a study of shared clonotypes between healthy human individuals. Measured with immunoSEQ multiplex PCR; TCRdb has only the in-frame clones, and not every one. The sample yields roughly 1,100,000 clones, roughly 80% seen once. Sequenced sample: memory CD4+ T cells sorted from blood. These receptors originate from a man aged 18-30 years in good health. Both conserved end residues are part of each CDR3. A D gene is named only where the DNA matches it firmly. Size is stated for part of the rows, as once, few or many counts, or as a class when the clone is expanded.

len: 15
j_gene: TRBJ2-7
d_gene: -
abundance: -
v_gene: TRBV10-3
CDR3aa: CAISESGTRSYEQYF
CDR3nt: TGTGCCATCAGTGAGTCCGGGACAAGGTCCTACGAGCAGTACTTC

len: 15
j_gene: TRBJ2-5
d_gene: -
abundance: -
v_gene: TRBV6-5
CDR3aa: CASRDGGGLGETQYF
CDR3nt: TGTGCCAGCAGGGACGGCGGGGGCTTGGGGGAGACCCAGTACTTC

len: 15
j_gene: TRBJ1-5
d_gene: TRBD1
abundance: -
v_gene: TRBV19
CDR3aa: CASTPGQGNVEPQHF
CDR3nt: TGTGCCAGTACCCCGGGACAGGGTAATGTGGAGCCCCAGCATTTT

len: 14
j_gene: TRBJ2-7
d_gene: TRBD2
abundance: -
v_gene: TRBV18
CDR3aa: CASSPPSGSYEQYF
CDR3nt: TGTGCCAGCTCACCTCCTAGCGGCTCCTACGAGCAGTACTTC

len: 14
j_gene: TRBJ2-1
d_gene: -
abundance: -
v_gene: TRBV7-2
CDR3aa: CASTLGRFEDEQFF
CDR3nt: TGTGCCAGCACCCTGGGTAGATTTGAGGATGAGCAGTTCTTC

len: 16
j_gene: TRBJ1-1
d_gene: TRBD1
abundance: once
v_gene: TRBV5-1
CDR3aa: CASSSAWDRGNTEAFF
CDR3nt: TGCGCCAGCAGCTCAGCCTGGGACAGAGGAAACACTGAAGCTTTCTTT

len: 15
j_gene: TRBJ1-5
d_gene: -
abundance: -
v_gene: TRBV6-1
CDR3aa: CASSEWTAVGQPQHF
CDR3nt: TGTGCCAGCAGTGAATGGACAGCGGTAGGTCAGCCCCAGCATTTT

len: 16
j_gene: TRBJ2-3
d_gene: TRBD2
abundance: -
v_gene: TRBV4-1
CDR3aa: CASSQESGRNGDTQYF
CDR3nt: TGCGCCAGCAGCCAAGAGAGCGGGAGGAATGGAGATACGCAGTATTTT

len: 12
j_gene: TRBJ2-5
d_gene: TRBD1
abundance: -
v_gene: TRBV27
CDR3aa: CASQGAGKTQYF
CDR3nt: TGTGCCAGTCAGGGGGCGGGGAAGACCCAGTACTTC

len: 15
j_gene: TRBJ1-6
d_gene: TRBD1
abundance: -
v_gene: TRBV27
CDR3aa: CASSRLGQNNSPLHF
CDR3nt: TGTGCCAGCAGTCGCCTGGGACAGAATAATTCACCCCTCCACTTT

len: 15
j_gene: TRBJ2-2
d_gene: -
abundance: -
v_gene: TRBV11-3
CDR3aa: CASSLYSSNTGELFF
CDR3nt: TGTGCCAGCAGCTTGTATAGCTCGAACACCGGGGAGCTGTTTTTT

len: 15
j_gene: TRBJ1-1
d_gene: -
abundance: -
v_gene: TRBV11-2
CDR3aa: CASSLQGVGNTEAFF
CDR3nt: TGTGCCAGCAGCTTACAAGGGGTAGGGAACACTGAAGCTTTCTTT

len: 11
j_gene: TRBJ2-1
d_gene: -
abundance: -
v_gene: TRBV2
CDR3aa: CASLRYNEQFF
CDR3nt: TGTGCCAGCTTACGTTACAATGAGCAGTTCTTC

len: 14
j_gene: TRBJ2-2
d_gene: -
abundance: -
v_gene: TRBV6-4
CDR3aa: CASSDVYNTGELFF
CDR3nt: TGTGCCAGCAGTGACGTCTATAACACCGGGGAGCTGTTTTTT

len: 14
j_gene: TRBJ1-6
d_gene: -
abundance: -
v_gene: TRBV6-5
CDR3aa: CASSYTGRNSPLHF
CDR3nt: TGTGCCAGCAGTTACACCGGGCGCAATTCACCCCTCCACTTT

len: 14
j_gene: TRBJ2-3
d_gene: -
abundance: -
v_gene: TRBV25-1
CDR3aa: CASSGTGLADTQYF
CDR3nt: TGTGCCAGCAGTGGAACAGGGCTCGCAGATACGCAGTATTTT

len: 14
j_gene: TRBJ1-1
d_gene: -
abundance: -
v_gene: TRBV16
CDR3aa: CASSPTWANTEAFF
CDR3nt: TGTGCCAGCAGCCCGACATGGGCGAACACTGAAGCTTTCTTT

len: 13
j_gene: TRBJ1-1
d_gene: -
abundance: -
v_gene: TRBV6-5
CDR3aa: CASRPEGTYEAFF
CDR3nt: TGTGCCTCTCGCCCCGAAGGCACCTATGAAGCTTTCTTT

len: 15
j_gene: TRBJ2-5
d_gene: -
abundance: -
v_gene: TRBV9
CDR3aa: CASSVSWGVGETQYF
CDR3nt: TGTGCCAGCAGCGTAAGTTGGGGGGTAGGAGAGACCCAGTACTTC

len: 15
j_gene: TRBJ2-7
d_gene: TRBD1
abundance: -
v_gene: TRBV30
CDR3aa: CACGSRDRVSYEQYF
CDR3nt: TGTGCCTGTGGATCCCGGGACAGGGTCTCCTACGAGCAGTACTTC

len: 13
j_gene: TRBJ2-5
d_gene: TRBD1
abundance: once
v_gene: TRBV5-4
CDR3aa: CASSVDRGETQYF
CDR3nt: TGTGCCAGCAGCGTTGACAGGGGCGAGACCCAGTACTTC

len: 13
j_gene: TRBJ2-1
d_gene: -
abundance: few
v_gene: TRBV10-2
CDR3aa: CASSGGLYNEQFF
CDR3nt: TGCGCCAGCAGTGGCGGGCTCTACAATGAGCAGTTCTTC

len: 14
j_gene: TRBJ2-7
d_gene: TRBD1
abundance: -
v_gene: TRBV28
CDR3aa: CASSTGTASYEQYF
CDR3nt: TGTGCCAGCAGCACCGGGACAGCCTCCTACGAGCAGTACTTC

len: 13
j_gene: TRBJ2-2
d_gene: -
abundance: -
v_gene: TRBV5-4
CDR3aa: CASSVGNTGELFF
CDR3nt: TGTGCCAGCAGTGTTGGGAACACCGGGGAGCTGTTTTTT

len: 16
j_gene: TRBJ2-7
d_gene: -
abundance: -
v_gene: TRBV5-1
CDR3aa: CASSLGGLSATYEQYF
CDR3nt: TGCGCCAGCAGCTTGGGGGGACTTTCTGCTACCTACGAGCAGTACTTC

len: 14
j_gene: TRBJ1-1
d_gene: -
abundance: -
v_gene: TRBV10-3
CDR3aa: CAITTPGAHTEAFF
CDR3nt: TGTGCCATCACCACCCCGGGCGCGCACACTGAAGCTTTCTTT

len: 16
j_gene: TRBJ1-2
d_gene: -
abundance: -
v_gene: TRBV14
CDR3aa: CASSQGWALSVYGYTF
CDR3nt: TGTGCCAGCAGCCAGGGTTGGGCTTTATCGGTCTATGGCTACACCTTC

len: 15
j_gene: TRBJ1-5
d_gene: -
abundance: -
v_gene: TRBV19
CDR3aa: CASRPKSYSNQPQHF
CDR3nt: TGTGCCAGTAGACCAAAATCGTATAGCAATCAGCCCCAGCATTTT

len: 15
j_gene: TRBJ2-7
d_gene: -
abundance: once
v_gene: TRBV18
CDR3aa: CASSPSGTVSYEQYF
CDR3nt: TGTGCCAGCTCACCATCCGGCACAGTTTCCTACGAGCAGTACTTC

len: 14
j_gene: TRBJ2-4
d_gene: TRBD1
abundance: -
v_gene: TRBV29-1
CDR3aa: CSVEEIHRGNIQYF
CDR3nt: TGCAGCGTTGAAGAGATCCACAGGGGAAACATTCAGTACTTC

len: 13
j_gene: TRBJ2-5
d_gene: TRBD1
abundance: -
v_gene: TRBV28
CDR3aa: CASSGDRRETQYF
CDR3nt: TGTGCCAGCAGTGGGGACAGGAGAGAGACCCAGTACTTC

len: 16
j_gene: TRBJ2-3
d_gene: -
abundance: -
v_gene: TRBV7-2
CDR3aa: CASSLAAGPSTDTQYF
CDR3nt: TGTGCCAGCAGCTTAGCGGCCGGACCTAGCACAGATACGCAGTATTTT

len: 15
j_gene: TRBJ2-4
d_gene: TRBD2
abundance: few
v_gene: TRBV19
CDR3aa: CASRDSGGAKNIQYF
CDR3nt: TGTGCCAGCAGAGATAGCGGGGGGGCCAAAAACATTCAGTACTTC

len: 13
j_gene: TRBJ2-7
d_gene: TRBD1
abundance: -
v_gene: TRBV30
CDR3aa: CAWKGQGINEQYF
CDR3nt: TGTGCCTGGAAGGGACAGGGGATCAACGAGCAGTACTTC

len: 15
j_gene: TRBJ2-5
d_gene: TRBD1
abundance: -
v_gene: TRBV5-1
CDR3aa: CASSLQGRGMETQYF
CDR3nt: TGCGCCAGCAGCTTGCAGGGCAGGGGGATGGAGACCCAGTACTTC

len: 15
j_gene: TRBJ2-1
d_gene: TRBD1
abundance: -
v_gene: TRBV5-6
CDR3aa: CASSSSRQGSGQQFF
CDR3nt: TGTGCCAGCAGCTCATCTCGACAGGGAAGCGGCCAGCAGTTCTTC

len: 15
j_gene: TRBJ1-4
d_gene: -
abundance: -
v_gene: TRBV6-1
CDR3aa: CASSPMDAGREKLFF
CDR3nt: TGTGCCAGCAGTCCAATGGACGCGGGGAGGGAAAAACTGTTTTTT

len: 17
j_gene: TRBJ1-4
d_gene: -
abundance: -
v_gene: TRBV28
CDR3aa: CASSPPTMKPYNEKLFF
CDR3nt: TGTGCCAGCAGTCCTCCAACGATGAAGCCTTATAATGAAAAACTGTTTTTT

len: 16
j_gene: TRBJ2-2
d_gene: -
abundance: -
v_gene: TRBV11-2
CDR3aa: CASSLPRAINRGELFF
CDR3nt: TGTGCCAGCAGCCTACCTCGCGCCATCAACCGCGGGGAGCTGTTTTTT

len: 15
j_gene: TRBJ2-1
d_gene: -
abundance: -
v_gene: TRBV14
CDR3aa: CASSPSGRSYNEQFF
CDR3nt: TGTGCCAGCAGCCCTTCGGGGCGGTCCTACAATGAGCAGTTCTTC